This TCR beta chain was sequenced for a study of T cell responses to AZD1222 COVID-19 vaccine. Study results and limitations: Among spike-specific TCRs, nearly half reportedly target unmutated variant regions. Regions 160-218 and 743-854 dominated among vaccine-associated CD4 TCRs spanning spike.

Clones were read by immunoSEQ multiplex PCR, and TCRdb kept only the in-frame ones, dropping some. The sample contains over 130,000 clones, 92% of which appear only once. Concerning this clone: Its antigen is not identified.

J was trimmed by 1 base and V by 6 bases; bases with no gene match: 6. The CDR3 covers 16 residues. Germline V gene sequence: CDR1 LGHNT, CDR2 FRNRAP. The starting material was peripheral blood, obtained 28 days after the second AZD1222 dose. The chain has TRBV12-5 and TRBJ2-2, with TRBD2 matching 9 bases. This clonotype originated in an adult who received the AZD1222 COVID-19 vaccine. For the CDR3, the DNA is TGTGCTAGTGGCCTGGTAGCGGGAGAGAACACCGGGGAGCTGTTTTTT. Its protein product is CASGLVAGENTGELFF. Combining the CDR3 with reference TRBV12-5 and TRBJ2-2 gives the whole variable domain DARVTQTPRHKVTEMGQEVTMRCQPILGHNTVFWYRQTMMQGLELLAYFRNRAPLDDSGMPKDRFSAEMPDATLATLKIQPSEPRDSAVYFCASGLVAGENTGELFFGEGSRLTVL.